This T cell receptor beta chain derives from a study of cytomegalovirus exposure and HLA in healthy donors. At the level of the study: Roughly 85 million unique TCRs from HLA-typed donors were held in an early release of data.

V gave up 6 bases and J gave up 6 bases; unmatched junction bases: 5. Germline-derived CDR1 and CDR2 are SNHLY and FYNNEI. The CDR3 consists of 13 residues. 13 Jbeta primers and 60 Vbeta primers were used for the PCR. The table came from immunoSEQ multiplex PCR; TCRdb's copy has only in-frame clones and leaves some out. The sample holds about 160,000 clones; roughly 81% are singletons and the top ten take roughly an eighth. As regards this clone: Antigen: not known.

Study-wide results and limits: TCR beta V- and J-gene trimming was later associated with a missense DCLRE1C variant.

The clonotype originates from a woman aged 45 to 65 in good health and CMV-seronegative. The chain employs TRBV2 and TRBJ2-3, with 8 bases identical to TRBD2. Sequencing input: PBMCs. The CDR3 sequence is CASRERTSDTQYF. CDR3 DNA sequence: TGTGCCAGCAGAGAACGGACTAGCGATACGCAGTATTTT.